A selection of T cell receptor beta chains follows, all from one sample in a study of cytomegalovirus exposure and HLA in healthy donors. Clones were read by immunoSEQ multiplex PCR, and TCRdb kept only the in-frame ones, dropping some. Of over 100,000 clones in the sample, just over 65% were seen once. Source material: PBMCs. All receptors come from a man younger than 30 in good health and CMV-seronegative. CDR3s include the opening cysteine and the closing phenylalanine or tryptophan. D genes are given only for firm matches. Size is stated for part of the rows, as once, few or many counts, or as a class when the clone is expanded.

- | TRBJ2-2 | TRBV5-1 | TRBD1 | CASSLGDRGTGELFF | TGCGCCAGCAGCTTGGGGGACAGGGGGACCGGGGAGCTGTTTTTT
- | TRBJ2-3 | TRBV7-2 | TRBD1 | CASSLVGRTGNSDTQYF | TGTGCCAGCAGCTTAGTGGGACGGACAGGCAACTCAGATACGCAGTATTTT
few | TRBJ2-1 | TRBV10-3 | TRBD1 | CAISEGQGVGYNEQFF | TGTGCCATCAGTGAAGGACAGGGGGTCGGCTACAATGAGCAGTTCTTC
few | TRBJ1-5 | TRBV6-5 | TRBD1 | CASRTGLNQPQHF | TGTGCCAGCAGGACAGGGCTCAATCAGCCCCAGCATTTT
- | TRBJ2-5 | TRBV14 | - | CASSQGGSLGETQYF | TGTGCCAGCAGCCAAGGGGGCTCTCTGGGGGAGACCCAGTACTTC
- | TRBJ2-1 | TRBV7-8 | - | CASSPRGGFNNEQFF | TGTGCCAGCAGCCCCAGAGGGGGATTTAACAATGAGCAGTTCTTC
- | TRBJ2-7 | TRBV19 | TRBD2 | CANSATSGRPSYEQYF | TGTGCCAATAGTGCAACTAGCGGGAGGCCCTCCTACGAGCAGTACTTC
- | TRBJ2-7 | TRBV7-9 | - | CASSLVPGFDEQYF | TGTGCCAGCAGCTTAGTCCCAGGGTTTGACGAGCAGTACTTC
- | TRBJ1-1 | TRBV29-1 | TRBD1 | CSVTGTATEAFF | TGCAGCGTGACAGGGACTGCCACTGAAGCTTTCTTT
- | TRBJ1-2 | TRBV9 | TRBD1 | CASSDGQGNYGYTF | TGTGCCAGCAGCGACGGACAGGGAAACTATGGCTACACCTTC
- | TRBJ2-7 | TRBV27 | - | CASIGQGGEQYF | TGTGCCAGCATCGGGCAGGGCGGCGAGCAGTACTTC
- | TRBJ2-3 | TRBV27 | TRBD1 | CASSLKGASTDTQYF | TGTGCCAGCAGTTTAAAGGGGGCGAGCACAGATACGCAGTATTTT
- | TRBJ2-7 | TRBV10-3 | TRBD2 | CAIGSYAGGTYEQYF | TGTGCCATTGGCTCCTACGCGGGGGGAACCTACGAGCAGTACTTC
- | TRBJ1-1 | TRBV6-6 | - | CATGQTLWGEAFF | TGTGCCACTGGACAGACTCTGTGGGGGGAAGCTTTCTTT
- | TRBJ1-2 | TRBV28 | - | CASSLAQGRGYTF | TGTGCCAGCAGTTTAGCCCAGGGCCGTGGCTACACCTTC
- | TRBJ2-5 | TRBV14 | TRBD1 | CASSPPWGTGEETQYF | TGTGCCAGCAGCCCTCCTTGGGGGACAGGAGAAGAGACCCAGTACTTC
- | TRBJ2-5 | TRBV5-4 | TRBD2 | CASSHAGGQETQYF | TGTGCCAGCAGCCACGCGGGGGGGCAAGAGACCCAGTACTTC
- | TRBJ2-6 | TRBV19 | TRBD1 | CASRTGSSGANVLTF | TGTGCCAGTAGGACAGGGAGCTCTGGGGCCAACGTCCTGACTTTC
- | TRBJ2-7 | TRBV28 | TRBD2 | CASSFRSSGSPYEQYF | TGTGCCAGCAGTTTCCGTTCTAGCGGGAGCCCCTACGAGCAGTACTTC
- | TRBJ1-5 | TRBV28 | - | CASRGLNQPQHF | TGTGCCAGCAGGGGGCTAAATCAGCCCCAGCATTTT
- | TRBJ2-6 | TRBV6-1 | TRBD1 | CASRGQGAGANVLTF | TGTGCCAGCAGGGGACAGGGGGCGGGGGCCAACGTCCTGACTTTC